The 20 T cell receptor beta chains below come from one sample, sequenced in a study of cytomegalovirus exposure and HLA in healthy donors. The PCR was carried out with 60 Vbeta primers and 13 Jbeta primers. Assay used: immunoSEQ multiplex PCR; TCRdb lists only in-frame clones, some missing. There are 160,000 or so clones in the sample; approximately 80% occur only once, and over 8% lies in the top ten. Material: PBMCs. Receptors were obtained from a man younger than 35 in good health and CMV-seropositive.

V is TRBV10-3 and J is TRBJ1-4, with 9 bases aligning to TRBD1. This CDR3 comprises 16 residues. The V gene's germline CDR1 is ENHRY and CDR2 SYGVKD. V gave up 0 bases and J gave up 4 bases; unmatched junction bases: 3. This CDR3 reads CAISESPGQGNEKLFF. CDR3 DNA sequence: TGTGCCATCAGTGAGTCACCGGGACAGGGTAATGAAAAACTGTTTTTT.

This chain uses TRBV7-9 with TRBJ2-2; a weak D match, TRBD2 (5 bases). The CDR3 sequence is 15 residues long. Germline CDR1 is SEHNR and CDR2 is FQNEAQ (reference sequence). Trimming shortened V by 5 bases and J by 4 bases, and 14 bases separated the two germline ends. The CDR3 bases are TGTGCCAGCAGCCCTCCCGAGGGCGGCACCGGGGAGCTGTTTTTT. Translated, it gives CASSPPEGGTGELFF.

This sequence joins TRBV6-5 and TRBJ1-2; the D gene is possibly TRBD1 (6 bases). The V and J ends lost 6 bases and 4 bases respectively, with 15 bases between them. Germline V gives CDR1 MNHEY, CDR2 SVGAGI. The length of the CDR3 is 14 residues. The CDR3 spells CASRLMGGRYGYTF. The CDR3 nucleotides read TGTGCCAGCAGGCTAATGGGGGGGCGCTATGGCTACACCTTC.

V gene TRBV5-4 combines with J gene TRBJ1-1, with D maybe TRBD1 (6 bases). Per the germline V gene, CDR1 is SGHNT and CDR2 is YYREEE (reference sequence). V was cut by 4 bases and J by 4 bases, with 14 bases left in between. The CDR3 consists of 14 residues. The CDR3 region is CASSLLGGRTEAFF. The CDR3 DNA reads as TGTGCCAGCAGCCTCTTGGGGGGGCGCACTGAAGCTTTCTTT.

This rearrangement joins TRBV29-1 to TRBJ2-3, with TRBD1 matching over 7 bases. Germline CDR1 SQVTM, CDR2 ANQGSEA. The junction had 7 bases not matched to a gene; V was cut back by 2 bases and J by 2 bases. The CDR3 loop spans 15 amino acids. CDR3 nucleotides: TGCAGCGTTGAAACGACAGGGTTTGACACAGATACGCAGTATTTT. Translation gives CSVETTGFDTDTQYF.

The genes are TRBV9 and TRBJ2-1, with 7 bases that match TRBD2. The V gene end was trimmed by 0 bases and the J gene end by 9 bases; junction bases not matched to a gene: 6. This CDR3 region has 14 residues. CDR1 is SGDLS, CDR2 YYNGEE, per germline. CDR3 protein: CASSVAAGAGEQFF. As DNA, the CDR3 is TGTGCCAGCAGCGTAGCGGCGGGAGCGGGTGAGCAGTTCTTC.

The chain employs TRBV7-6 and TRBJ1-3; D is undetermined. The CDR3 sequence is 15 residues long. Germline values: CDR1 SGHVS, CDR2 FNYEAQ. V lost 5 bases and J 2 bases, leaving 13 bases between the germline ends. CDR3 amino acids: CASSAVGTAGNTIYF. CDR3 bases: TGTGCCAGCAGCGCCGTAGGTACAGCTGGAAACACCATATATTTT.

The sample holds a few counts of this clone. This chain connects TRBV6-5 to TRBJ2-1, with D tentatively TRBD2 (7 bases). CDR1 and CDR2 from the germline V gene are MNHEY and SVGAGI. CDR3 length: 12 amino acids. Trimming stripped 5 bases from V and 9 bases from J, with 11 bases between. CDR3 coding DNA: TGTGCCAGCAGTCTAGGGGGGGGTGAGCAGTTCTTC. This gives the protein CASSLGGGEQFF.

The gene calls are TRBV6-4 and TRBJ2-2; D perhaps matches TRBD2 (6 bases). Germline CDR1 and CDR2: MRHNA and SNTAGT. Trimming stripped 0 bases from V and 4 bases from J, with 12 bases between. The CDR3 consists of 16 residues. In DNA form, the CDR3 reads TGTGCCAGCAGTGACTCGTCGACTAGTCTCACCGGGGAGCTGTTTTTT. Its protein product is CASSDSSTSLTGELFF.

V gene TRBV6-5 combines with J gene TRBJ2-2; D uncertain. This CDR3 contains 12 residues. Germline CDR1 and CDR2: MNHEY and SVGAGI. Trimming left V 6 bases short and J 3 bases short, with 5 bases between. CDR3: CASSLDTGELFF. CDR3 in DNA: TGTGCCAGCAGCCTCGACACCGGGGAGCTGTTTTTT.

The chain combines TRBV29-1 with TRBJ1-4; TRBD1 matches at 7 bases. Losses at the gene ends were 7 bases for V and 5 bases for J; bases not matched to a gene: 7. Looked up from germline, CDR1 is SQVTM and CDR2 is ANQGSEA. The CDR3 totals 13 residues. The CDR3 DNA is TGCAGCGCCCGGACAGGCCAAAATGAAAAACTGTTTTTT. This translates into CSARTGQNEKLFF.

This chain connects TRBV19 to TRBJ1-4; D is uncertain. The CDR3 runs 13 residues. Trimming took 7 bases from V and 9 from J, leaving 15 bases between them. Germline values: CDR1 LNHDA, CDR2 SQIVND (reference sequence). The CDR3 reads CASTQTNTQKLFF. In DNA form, the CDR3 reads TGTGCCAGTACACAGACCAATACACAAAAACTGTTTTTT.

This chain links TRBV4-2 with TRBJ1-5; 10 bases are a match to TRBD1. The CDR3 is 15 amino acids. The V and J ends lost 5 bases and 7 bases, in that order; junction bases with no gene match: 8. Germline CDR1 LGHNA, CDR2 YNFKEQ. The CDR3 bases are TGTGCCAGCAGCTCTGGACAGGGGGATAGGCAGCCCCAGCATTTT. Residues: CASSSGQGDRQPQHF.

This chain joins TRBV7-9 and TRBJ1-2, with D hard to call. The CDR3 consists of 13 residues. Trimming took off 1 base at V and 3 bases at J, with 6 bases between the two ends. Germline V gene sequence: CDR1 SEHNR, CDR2 FQNEAQ (reference sequence). The CDR3 nucleotides are TGTGCCAGCAGCTTAGAAGCCCACTATGGCTACACCTTC. Translated: CASSLEAHYGYTF. The variable domain in full, completed from reference TRBV7-9 and TRBJ1-2, reads DTGVSQNPRHKITKRGQNVTFRCDPISEHNRLYWYRQTLGQGPEFLTYFQNEAQLEKSRLLSDRFSAERPKGSFSTLEIQRTEQGDSAMYLCASSLEAHYGYTFGSGTRLTVV.

The CDR3 spells CASSRVDRGTYNSPLHF. The CDR3 bases are TGCGCCAGCAGCCGAGTCGACAGGGGAACCTATAATTCACCCCTCCACTTT. The chain uses TRBV4-1 and TRBJ1-6, with 8 bases identical to TRBD1. Germline loops: CDR1 MGHRA, CDR2 YSYEKL. The CDR3 length is 17 residues. V was clipped by 4 bases and J by 2 bases; unmatched bases: 7.

The gene calls are TRBV5-1 and TRBJ2-2; 7 bases align to TRBD2. The CDR3 extends over 15 amino acids. After removal of 0 bases from V and 5 bases from J, the junction contained 4 bases not matched to a gene. Germline V gives CDR1 SGHRS, CDR2 YFSETQ. This chain's CDR3 is CASSLAAGVTGELFF. The CDR3 DNA is TGCGCCAGCAGCTTGGCCGCGGGGGTGACCGGGGAGCTGTTTTTT.

This clone was counted only a few times. The V call is TRBV4-2, the J call TRBJ2-5, with 9 bases matching TRBD2. The CDR3 covers 15 residues. Germline lookup yields CDR1 LGHNA and CDR2 YNFKEQ. After removal of 4 bases from V and 0 bases from J, the junction contained 3 bases not matched to a gene. The CDR3: CASSPRLADQETQYF. DNA for the CDR3: TGTGCCAGCAGCCCCCGACTAGCGGACCAAGAGACCCAGTACTTC.

The rearrangement uses TRBV19 and TRBJ1-2; perhaps TRBD1 as D (5 bases). Germline V gene sequence: CDR1 LNHDA, CDR2 SQIVND (reference sequence). The V gene lost 5 bases and the J gene lost 3 bases, with 19 bases spanning the gap. The CDR3 contains 16 residues. CDR3 DNA sequence: TGTGCCAGTAGTTCCCGGTGGGGCGCCCTGGACTATGGCTACACCTTC. Amino acids: CASSSRWGALDYGYTF.

This chain joins TRBV19 and TRBJ2-2, with 7 bases fitting TRBD1. V gave up 6 bases and J gave up 1 base; unmatched junction bases: 8. Per germline, CDR1 LNHDA and CDR2 SQIVND (reference sequence). The CDR3 covers 16 residues. In nucleotides, the CDR3 is TGTGCCAGTAGAAACTCGGGACAGAGGAACACCGGGGAGCTGTTTTTT. Translated: CASRNSGQRNTGELFF.

The CDR3 is CASSEAGVHNEQFF. The CDR3 DNA sequence: TGTGCCAGCAGTGAAGCGGGAGTCCACAATGAGCAGTTCTTC. The V and J genes are TRBV6-1 and TRBJ2-1; D is possibly TRBD2 (5 bases). V was trimmed by 0 bases and J by 5 bases, leaving 8 bases between them. Looked up from germline, CDR1 is MNHNS and CDR2 is SASEGT. CDR3 size: 14 residues.